This T cell receptor beta chain was sequenced during a study of CXCR3-negative and CXCR3-positive naive CD8 T cells. Study-wide findings and caveats: Sequencing showed both naive subsets with comparably high diversity, and memory CD8+ cells much lower. CXCR3-positive naive cells had TRB CDR3s that were more hydrophobic than CXCR3-negative naive cells had.

The authors gated naive CD8+ T cells as CD45RO-CCR7+CD27+CD95-. From germline, CDR1 is MGHRA and CDR2 YSYEKL. This CDR3 is 15 amino acids long. Worth noting for this clonotype: The antigen remains unidentified.

5' RACE with UMI labels generated the TRB cDNA libraries. TCRdb re-called the 5' RACE reads and catalogs CDR3 proteins one per entry, DNA excluded. The sample table includes nearly 90,000 distinct CDR3 sequences. The rearrangement links TRBV4-1 to TRBJ1-2; TCRdb outputs TRBD1, but without DNA this stays unchecked. Sequencing input: naive CXCR3+ CD8+ T cells from blood. As for subset: CD45RO-CCR7+CD27+CD95- naive CD8+ T cells expressing CXCR3 (TNR3+). The source is a human donor in good health. Some clones in this sample may be carry-over from other donors' samples. CDR3 residues: CASSQEGQGGYGYTF.